A single sample gave rise to the 27 T cell receptor beta chains below, sequenced in a study of shared clonotypes between healthy human individuals. Measured with immunoSEQ multiplex PCR; TCRdb has only the in-frame clones, and not every one. The data contain roughly 2,000,000 clones, around 93% of them singletons. Naive CD8 cells lacked CD45RO, underwent positive selection for CCR7 and left out terminally differentiated effector memory CD45RA+ cells. Sequencing input: naive CD8+ T cells from PBMCs. These receptors were collected from a man aged 18 to 29 in good health. Some clones in this sample may be carry-over from other donors' samples.

This chain links TRBV9 with TRBJ2-7, with 11 nucleotides matching TRBD1. The germline V gene has CDR1 SGDLS and CDR2 YYNGEE. The CDR3 is 15 residues long. V shed 3 bases, J shed 2 bases, and the junction held 4 bases outside the gene matches. The CDR3 sequence is CASSAGQGGPYEQYF. CDR3 bases: TGTGCCAGCAGCGCGGGACAGGGGGGACCCTACGAGCAGTACTTC.

This clone showed up just once. One junction end does not reproduce the germline sequence, and a read error may be involved. The CDR3 DNA sequence: TGCGCCAGCAGTGCCCCGGCCAAACCTAACTTC. Translating gives CASSAPAKPNF. The chain combines TRBV23-1 with TRBJ2-7; D unclear. TRBV23-1 is classed as an ORF, of uncertain function. The CDR3 has 11 residues.

CDR3 protein: CASSPGHGSQETQYF. CDR3 in DNA: TGTGCCAGCAGCCCGGGACACGGATCACAGGAGACCCAGTACTTC. The genes are TRBV13 and TRBJ2-5; D possibly corresponds to TRBD1 (6 bases). The germline V gene has CDR1 PRHDT and CDR2 FYEKMQ (reference sequence). The CDR3 contains 15 residues. Trimming pared 5 bases from V and 5 bases from J, leaving 18 bases between.

The rearrangement uses TRBV6-6 and TRBJ2-7; no clear D gene. This CDR3 is built from 13 residues. CDR1 is MNHNY, CDR2 SVGAGI, per germline (reference sequence). V lost 2 bases, J lost 6 bases, and 11 bases lay in between. The CDR3 nucleotides are TGTGCCAGCAGTTACCGGCAGTGGGGCGAGCAGTACTTC. As protein: CASSYRQWGEQYF.

This sequence joins TRBV28 and TRBJ1-5; D is ambiguous. The V end lost 2 bases, the J end lost 3 bases, and 5 bases lay between the germline ends. The CDR3 runs to 13 residues. Germline assignment: CDR1 MDHEN and CDR2 SYDVKM. The CDR3 here is CASSLKLNQPQHF. Written as DNA, the CDR3 is TGTGCCAGCAGTTTAAAACTCAATCAGCCCCAGCATTTT.

This clone showed up just once. V gene TRBV9 combines with J gene TRBJ2-7; 7 bases match TRBD1. Germline loops: CDR1 SGDLS, CDR2 YYNGEE. V lost 4 bases, J lost 4 bases, and 8 bases stayed unmatched. The CDR3 covers 14 residues. The CDR3 coding sequence is TGTGCCAGCAGCAAATCCGGGACAGTATACGAGCAGTACTTC. Its translation: CASSKSGTVYEQYF.

The rearrangement links TRBV29-1 to TRBJ2-7; tentatively, D is TRBD1 (5 bases). The CDR3 contains 12 residues. The V and J ends lost 7 bases and 6 bases respectively, with 16 bases between them. CDR1 is SQVTM and CDR2 is ANQGSEA in the germline V gene. CDR3 protein: CSAVGESGEQYF. CDR3 DNA sequence: TGCAGCGCCGTAGGGGAATCCGGCGAGCAGTACTTC.

The chain joins TRBV27 to TRBJ1-5; D remains unclear. Trimming took off 3 bases at V and 2 bases at J, with 5 bases between the two ends. Germline loops: CDR1 MNHEY, CDR2 SMNVEV (reference sequence). The CDR3 loop spans 13 amino acids. CDR3 loop: CASSFEGNQPQHF. For the CDR3, the DNA is TGTGCCAGCAGTTTTGAGGGCAATCAGCCCCAGCATTTT.

The chain joins TRBV30 to TRBJ1-1; D uncertain. The V gene lost 0 bases and the J gene lost 6 bases, with 11 bases spanning the gap. The germline V gene encodes CDR1 GTSNPN and CDR2 SVGIG (reference sequence). The length of the CDR3 is 13 residues. The CDR3 coding sequence is TGTGCCTGGAGTGTACTCCGAGAGGCTGAAGCTTTCTTT. It yields the protein CAWSVLREAEAFF.

The gene calls are TRBV30 and TRBJ1-3; D remains unclear. The germline CDR1 and CDR2 sequences are GTSNPN and SVGIG (reference sequence). V lost 2 bases and J lost 1, with 9 bases in between. The CDR3 consists of 14 residues. CDR3 region: CAWSPPGSGNTIYF. The CDR3 DNA reads as TGTGCCTGGAGTCCTCCTGGATCTGGAAACACCATATATTTT.

The rearrangement uses TRBV14 and TRBJ2-1, with a weak D call TRBD2 (6 bases). Trimming removed 0 bases from V and 8 bases from J, with 11 bases in between. Per the germline V gene, CDR1 is SGHDN and CDR2 is FVKESK. The length of the CDR3 is 14 residues. The CDR3 sequence: CASSQEAGWDEQFF. The CDR3 coding sequence is TGTGCCAGCAGCCAAGAGGCGGGGTGGGATGAGCAGTTCTTC.

The J gene is TRBJ1-4, the V gene TRBV5-8; D call uncertain. CDR1 and CDR2 from the germline V gene are SGHTS and YDEGEE. The CDR3 is 16 residues long. The V and J ends lost 2 bases and 0 bases respectively, with 11 bases between them. For the CDR3, the DNA is TGTGCCAGCAGCTTTCGGTTCGCTGCAACTAATGAAAAACTGTTTTTT. This sequence encodes CASSFRFAATNEKLFF.

The chain is built from TRBV29-1 and TRBJ1-4; TRBD1 agrees at 7 bases. The germline V gene encodes CDR1 SQVTM and CDR2 ANQGSEA. The trim removed 0 bases at V and 10 bases at J, leaving 14 bases unmatched. The CDR3 runs to 16 residues. The CDR3 loop reads CSVEDLQGVGKGKLFF. The DNA for the CDR3 is TGCAGCGTTGAAGATCTTCAGGGGGTAGGAAAGGGAAAACTGTTTTTT. The full variable domain, its missing parts supplied by reference TRBV29-1 and TRBJ1-4, is SAVISQKPSRDICQRGTSLTIQCQVDSQVTMMFWYRQQPGQSLTLIATANQGSEATYESGFVIDKFPISRPNLTFSTLTVSNMSPEDSSIYLCSVEDLQGVGKGKLFFGSGTQLSVL.

On this clone itself: Other DNA variants within this sample encode the same CDR3. The chain couples TRBV27 to TRBJ2-7; 9 bases map to TRBD1. V was pared by 4 bases and J by 2 bases, with 3 bases of the junction left unmatched. The V gene's germline CDR1 is MNHEY and CDR2 SMNVEV (reference sequence). CDR3 size: 14 residues. The DNA of the CDR3 is TGTGCCAGCAGTTCGGACAGGGGCACCTACGAGCAGTACTTC. Translation gives CASSSDRGTYEQYF.

This clone was seen only once. V is TRBV4-3 and J is TRBJ2-2; 7 bases align to TRBD2. The CDR3 consists of 15 residues. Looked up from germline, CDR1 is LGHNA and CDR2 is YSLEER. With 9 bases clipped from V and 4 bases from J, the junction kept 11 bases outside the gene matches. For the CDR3, the DNA is TGCGCCAGTAGCAAAATTGGCGGGAGCACCGGGGAGCTGTTTTTT. The encoded protein is CASSKIGGSTGELFF.

The rearrangement uses TRBV19 and TRBJ2-6; the D is unclear. V shed 3 bases and J shed 4 bases, with 10 bases lying between them. Germline V lookup: CDR1 LNHDA, CDR2 SQIVND (reference sequence). This CDR3 is 15 amino acids long. CDR3 loop: CASSMEVMGANVLTF. The DNA of the CDR3 is TGTGCCAGTAGTATGGAAGTAATGGGGGCCAACGTCCTGACTTTC.

The genes are TRBV6-1 and TRBJ2-7, with no clear D. V shed 7 bases and J shed 3 bases, with 13 bases lying between them. Germline V gives CDR1 MNHNS, CDR2 SASEGT. The CDR3 totals 13 residues. CDR3 amino acids: CASTATLNYEQYF. The CDR3 DNA reads TGTGCCAGCACCGCGACACTTAACTACGAGCAGTACTTC.

CDR3 coding DNA: TGTGCCAGCTCACTCGGGAGTTACAACTATGGCTACACCTTC. It is translated as CASSLGSYNYGYTF. The V and J genes are TRBV27 and TRBJ1-2, with D hard to call. The CDR3 is made up of 14 amino acids. With 8 bases removed from V and 2 bases from J, the gap between germline ends came to 15 bases. Germline loops: CDR1 MNHEY, CDR2 SMNVEV (reference sequence).

The V gene is TRBV13, the J gene TRBJ2-3, with 7 nucleotides matching TRBD2. Germline V lookup: CDR1 PRHDT, CDR2 FYEKMQ (reference sequence). CDR3 length: 15 residues. J gave up 2 bases and V 5 bases, and 7 bases lay outside the gene matches. The CDR3 loop reads CASSATSEFTDTQYF. The CDR3, as DNA: TGTGCCAGCAGCGCAACTAGCGAATTCACAGATACGCAGTATTTT.

This clone was found once. The chain has TRBV27 and TRBJ2-7, with 8 bases aligning to TRBD2. The V gene end was trimmed by 4 bases and the J gene end by 6 bases; junction bases not matched to a gene: 5. The CDR3 length is 13 residues. CDR1 and CDR2 (germline): MNHEY, SMNVEV (reference sequence). The CDR3 nucleotides read TGTGCCAGCAGTTCCGGGACTAGGGGCGAGCAGTACTTC. Its translation is CASSSGTRGEQYF.

The rearrangement joins TRBV7-3 to TRBJ2-3, with D unclear. The length of the CDR3 is 12 residues. Trimming stripped 6 bases from V and 6 bases from J, with 10 bases between. The germline V gene has CDR1 SGHTA and CDR2 FQGTGA. The CDR3 DNA sequence: TGTGCCAGCAGTTCCGGATCCGATACGCAGTATTTT. This gives the protein CASSSGSDTQYF.

This chain connects TRBV10-3 to TRBJ2-1, with 8 bases identical to TRBD2. The CDR3 extends over 16 amino acids. Germline values: CDR1 ENHRY, CDR2 SYGVKD. V was clipped by 4 bases and J by 4 bases; unmatched bases: 9. The DNA of the CDR3 is TGTGCCATCAGTGGGTTTGAGCGGGAGAAGTACAATGAGCAGTTCTTC. Translated: CAISGFEREKYNEQFF.

The chain joins TRBV27 to TRBJ2-3; D is unclear. CDR3 length: 14 amino acids. Per the germline V gene, CDR1 is MNHEY and CDR2 is SMNVEV (reference sequence). V shed 4 bases and J shed 2 bases, with 10 bases lying between them. Written as DNA, the CDR3 is TGTGCCAGCAGTTCCGGCGGAACCACAGATACGCAGTATTTT. It is translated as CASSSGGTTDTQYF.

The chain recombines TRBV5-1 with TRBJ1-5; D not resolved. The V end was cut by 7 bases, the J end by 2 bases, with 4 bases between. This CDR3 contains 11 residues. Germline CDR1 is SGHRS and CDR2 is YFSETQ. The CDR3 is CASSCNQPQHF. In nucleotides, the CDR3 is TGCGCCAGCTCGTGCAATCAGCCCCAGCATTTT.

V gene TRBV27 combines with J gene TRBJ2-7; 8 positions agree with TRBD1. The CDR3 length is 15 residues. Trimming cost V 3 bases and J 5 bases; bases outside gene matches: 9. From germline, CDR1 is MNHEY and CDR2 SMNVEV (reference sequence). CDR3 sequence (DNA): TGTGCCAGCAGTTTTGCATGGACAGGGCAAAACGAGCAGTACTTC. Its protein product is CASSFAWTGQNEQYF.

Written as DNA, the CDR3 is TGTGCCAGCAGTCTGGCAGGAGCACGGGTGAACACTGAAGCTTTCTTT. Translated, it gives CASSLAGARVNTEAFF. The genes are TRBV5-8 and TRBJ1-1; D uncertain. V was cut by 5 bases and J by 0 bases, with 17 bases left in between. The CDR3 totals 16 residues. The V gene's germline CDR1 is SGHTS and CDR2 YDEGEE.

The chain combines TRBV25-1 with TRBJ1-1; D gene uncertain. This CDR3 contains 14 residues. The V end lost 5 bases, the J end lost 7 bases, and 17 bases lay between the germline ends. Per the germline V gene, CDR1 is MGHDK and CDR2 is SYGVNS. DNA of the CDR3: TGTGCCAGCAGTCGCGGCGGAGGGTACAATGAAGCTTTCTTT. Translation gives CASSRGGGYNEAFF.